This T cell receptor beta chain was obtained from a study of shared clonotypes between healthy human individuals. Overall study: Sampling drew on donors who were a couple of women and three men aged 18 to 49.

Notes on the study in general: Only blood was sampled; tissue repertoires likely differ. It was observed that approximately 5% of naive CD4 clonotypes were shared across a handful of donors.

The assay was immunoSEQ multiplex PCR, and TCRdb's table has in-frame clones only and misses some. The sample consists of about 680,000 clones, 74% of them appearing once. A word on this clone: The target antigen is unknown.

Recent vaccinations or acute infections were absent in the healthy HIV-negative adult donors. Trimming took 1 base from V and 3 from J; bases not matched to a gene: 6. The CDR3 has 15 residues. The V gene's germline CDR1 is SEHNR and CDR2 FQNEAQ (reference sequence). The clonotype originates from a woman younger than 45 in good health. The sequenced sample was memory CD4+ T cells sorted from blood. The subset: CD45RA-negative fraction. The chain carries TRBV7-9 and TRBJ2-7; 7 bases align to TRBD1. The CDR3 sequence: CASSLGGTDLYEQYF. In DNA form, the CDR3 reads TGTGCCAGCAGCTTAGGGGGGACAGACCTCTACGAGCAGTACTTC.